Listed here are 29 T cell receptor beta chains from one sample, sequenced in a study of blood T cell repertoires in COVID-19. Using immunoSEQ multiplex PCR, the repertoire was profiled, and TCRdb retains in-frame clones only, with some absent. Found here are 250,000 to 300,000 clones, 84% of them singletons; the top ten hold around 4%. The specimen sequenced was peripheral blood. All receptors derive from a man aged 55 to 70 with acute or convalescent COVID-19.

This chain uses TRBV3-1 (or the pseudogene TRBV3-2) with TRBJ1-5; maybe TRBD1 (5 bases). This CDR3 is 13 amino acids long. Germline assignment: CDR1 LGHDT and CDR2 YNNKEL (reference sequence). V was cut by 1 base and J by 6 bases, with 7 bases left in between. CDR3 DNA: TGTGCCAGCAGCCAAGGACAGAGTCAGCCCCAGCATTTT. Amino acid sequence: CASSQGQSQPQHF.

This clone has a single count. V is TRBV19 and J is TRBJ1-2; 8 nucleotides match TRBD1. Losses at the gene ends were 6 bases for V and 8 bases for J; bases not matched to a gene: 8. The length of the CDR3 is 13 residues. CDR1 and CDR2 (germline): LNHDA, SQIVND (reference sequence). CDR3 protein: CASRSDRVGGYTF. CDR3 DNA sequence: TGTGCCAGTAGATCGGACAGGGTTGGCGGCTACACCTTC.

This sequence joins TRBV7-9 and TRBJ2-1; D gene unclear. CDR3 size: 12 residues. Germline-derived CDR1 and CDR2 are SEHNR and FQNEAQ (reference sequence). V lost 1 base and J lost 7, with 5 bases in between. CDR3 nucleotide sequence: TGTGCCAGCAGCTTAGAACATAATGAGCAGTTCTTC. It specifies CASSLEHNEQFF.

The rearrangement links TRBV21-1 to TRBJ2-3; the D call of TRBD2 is as the table states it, not checked on the DNA. TRBV21-1 is tagged as a pseudogene. The CDR3 contains 19 residues. CDR3 amino acids: CASPGTSGRVFAAKDTQYF. As DNA, the CDR3 is TGTGCCAGCCCTGGGACTAGCGGGAGAGTATTCGCAGCTAAAGATACGCAGTATTTT.

V and J are TRBV7-9 and TRBJ2-5, with D perhaps TRBD2 (6 bases). Germline-derived CDR1 and CDR2 are SEHNR and FQNEAQ (reference sequence). The V and J ends lost 5 bases and 5 bases respectively, with 12 bases between them. The CDR3 runs 13 residues. The CDR3 DNA reads as TGTGCCAGCAGCAGTGGCCGGGGGGAGACCCAGTACTTC. Translating gives CASSSGRGETQYF.

V and J are TRBV6-4 and TRBJ2-7; TRBD1 matches at 8 bases. CDR1 and CDR2 from the germline V gene are MRHNA and SNTAGT. The CDR3 runs to 14 residues. V shed 5 bases and J 5 bases; nucleotides not matched to a gene: 8. This CDR3 reads CASSYRGRMNEQYF. The DNA of the CDR3 is TGTGCCAGCAGTTACAGGGGGAGGATGAACGAGCAGTACTTC.

The genes are TRBV4-3 and TRBJ1-2, with a weak D call TRBD1 (6 bases). V dropped 4 bases and J dropped 3 bases, with 9 bases sitting between them. CDR1 and CDR2 from the germline V gene are LGHNA and YSLEER. The CDR3 consists of 13 residues. CDR3 in DNA: TGCGCCAGCAGCCTCACAGGGTACTATGGCTACACCTTC. Translated, it gives CASSLTGYYGYTF.

The genes are TRBV28 and TRBJ1-1; D gene ambiguous. Germline loops: CDR1 MDHEN, CDR2 SYDVKM. Trimming took 5 bases from V and 6 from J, leaving 16 bases between them. The CDR3 is made up of 14 amino acids. The CDR3, as DNA: TGTGCCAGCAGTCCTCGGGGTGGCAACCCTGAAGCTTTCTTT. Amino acids: CASSPRGGNPEAFF.

The rearrangement links TRBV4-3 to TRBJ2-7; TRBD2 matches at 9 bases. The CDR3 is 18 residues long. V shed 0 bases and J 0 bases; nucleotides not matched to a gene: 9. Germline V gives CDR1 LGHNA, CDR2 YSLEER. CDR3 in amino acids: CASSQDWVKREVSYEQYF. The DNA of the CDR3 is TGCGCCAGCAGCCAAGATTGGGTTAAGCGGGAGGTCTCCTACGAGCAGTACTTC.

J is TRBJ2-1 and V is TRBV10-3, with D perhaps matching TRBD2 (6 bases). This CDR3 region has 16 residues. The germline V gene encodes CDR1 ENHRY and CDR2 SYGVKD. V was pared by 2 bases and J by 9 bases, with 20 bases between. The chain's CDR3 is CAISETARRAYGEQFF. CDR3 nucleotides: TGTGCCATCAGTGAGACGGCGAGGAGGGCATACGGTGAGCAGTTCTTC.

V gene TRBV27 combines with J gene TRBJ1-2; D is perhaps TRBD1 (6 bases). Trimming stripped 5 bases from V and 7 bases from J, with 17 bases between. The CDR3 is 14 amino acids. Germline V lookup: CDR1 MNHEY, CDR2 SMNVEV (reference sequence). CDR3 loop: CASSPRDKESGYTF. CDR3 sequence (DNA): TGTGCCAGCAGTCCCCGGGACAAGGAGTCTGGCTACACCTTC.

The CDR3 region is CASSALAGGSYEQYF. In DNA, the CDR3 is TGTGCCAGCAGCGCCCTAGCGGGAGGGAGCTACGAGCAGTACTTC. The chain recombines TRBV9 with TRBJ2-7, with 12 bases lining up with TRBD2. V was clipped by 3 bases and J by 3 bases; unmatched bases: 4. The V gene's germline CDR1 is SGDLS and CDR2 YYNGEE. CDR3 length: 15 residues.

This chain links TRBV19 with TRBJ1-2, with 7 bases aligning to TRBD1. Germline V gives CDR1 LNHDA, CDR2 SQIVND (reference sequence). With 0 bases clipped from V and 8 bases from J, the junction kept 12 bases outside the gene matches. The CDR3 extends over 16 amino acids. The CDR3 loop is CASSIEPGQSFRGYTF. CDR3 DNA: TGTGCCAGTAGTATAGAACCGGGACAGTCCTTCAGAGGCTACACCTTC.

The chain carries TRBV13 and TRBJ2-7; tentatively, D is TRBD2 (6 bases). Germline-derived CDR1 and CDR2 are PRHDT and FYEKMQ (reference sequence). The V gene lost 5 bases and the J gene lost 2 bases, with 16 bases spanning the gap. This CDR3 has 15 amino acids. The DNA for the CDR3 is TGTGCCAGCAGCCCCGTTGAGACTAGTCCCTACGAGCAGTACTTC. It codes for CASSPVETSPYEQYF.

The chain carries TRBV2 and TRBJ2-5, with 7 positions matching TRBD2. Per germline, CDR1 SNHLY and CDR2 FYNNEI. After removal of 1 base from V and 1 base from J, the junction contained 9 bases not matched to a gene. The length of the CDR3 is 17 residues. The CDR3 reads CASSEGEGLMLQETQYF. The CDR3 nucleotides read TGTGCCAGCAGTGAAGGGGAGGGACTCATGCTCCAAGAGACCCAGTACTTC.

V is TRBV18 and J is TRBJ1-6; perhaps TRBD1 as D (5 bases). CDR3 length: 15 residues. Looked up from germline, CDR1 is KGHSH and CDR2 is LQKENI. V was pared by 2 bases and J by 9 bases, with 14 bases between. CDR3 in amino acids: CASSPESGYRSPLHF. Here the CDR3 DNA reads TGTGCCAGCTCACCAGAGTCAGGGTACCGTTCACCCCTCCACTTT.

V gene TRBV19 combines with J gene TRBJ1-3; a weak D match, TRBD1 (5 bases). Germline values: CDR1 LNHDA, CDR2 SQIVND (reference sequence). The CDR3 spans 14 residues. The ends were cut back, 7 bases at V and 0 bases at J, with 10 bases in the middle. CDR3 sequence: CASTLGASGNTIYF. The CDR3 nucleotides read TGTGCCAGTACTCTTGGGGCCTCTGGAAACACCATATATTTT.

The chain couples TRBV3-1 (or the pseudogene TRBV3-2) to TRBJ1-2; D possibly corresponds to TRBD1 (5 bases). The CDR3 spans 14 residues. From germline, CDR1 is LGHDT and CDR2 YNNKEL (reference sequence). Trimming left V 4 bases short and J 7 bases short, with 16 bases between. The CDR3 loop reads CASSPATGIRGYTF. Here the CDR3 DNA reads TGTGCCAGCAGCCCCGCAACAGGAATTCGTGGCTACACCTTC.

The chain joins TRBV2 to TRBJ1-2; 9 bases match TRBD1. The CDR3 is 13 residues long. Germline CDR1 and CDR2: SNHLY and FYNNEI. The V gene end was trimmed by 7 bases and the J gene end by 7 bases; junction bases not matched to a gene: 7. CDR3 sequence reads: CASNRRDRVGYTF. CDR3 nucleotides: TGTGCCAGCAACCGCCGGGACAGGGTTGGCTACACCTTC.

This clone has more than one count but fewer than ten. This chain connects TRBV6-6 to TRBJ1-2; tentatively, D is TRBD1 (6 bases). This CDR3 spans 13 amino acids. V was cut by 6 bases and J by 3 bases, with 11 bases left in between. CDR1 is MNHNY, CDR2 SVGAGI, per germline (reference sequence). CDR3 sequence reads: CASRTQGDYGYTF. The CDR3, as DNA: TGTGCCAGCAGGACACAGGGTGACTATGGCTACACCTTC.

Concerning this clone itself: At one end the junction does not follow the germline gene, possibly because of a read error. This chain uses TRBV2 with TRBJ2-3; 8 nucleotides match TRBD2. The V gene's germline CDR1 is SNHLY and CDR2 FYNNEI. The CDR3 sequence is 15 residues long. CDR3 region: CASSKAGVTSDTQYF. The DNA for the CDR3 is TGTGCCAGCAGTAAAGCGGGAGTTACGTCGGATACGCAGTATTTT.

CDR3 nucleotides: TGTGCCAGCAGTTTAGGGCCGATCTACGAGCAGTACTTC. This codes for CASSLGPIYEQYF. This sequence joins TRBV12-3 or TRBV12-4 and TRBJ2-7; D is unclear. V gave up 1 base and J gave up 3 bases, with 7 bases separating them. The CDR3 runs 13 residues.

The genes are TRBV2 and TRBJ2-1, with D possibly matching TRBD2 (6 bases). The V end lost 6 bases, the J end lost 6 bases, and 21 bases lay between the germline ends. The CDR3 is 16 residues long. CDR1 and CDR2 from the germline V gene are SNHLY and FYNNEI. In DNA form, the CDR3 reads TGTGCCAGCAGGCGGTTGTTTCGCGGGATGGGCAATGAGCAGTTCTTC. Translating gives CASRRLFRGMGNEQFF.

This clone was recorded only once. The J gene is TRBJ2-5, the V gene TRBV5-1, with TRBD2 identical over 7 bases. The CDR3 has 14 residues. V lost 3 bases, J lost 4 bases, and 6 bases stayed unmatched. CDR1 and CDR2 from the germline V gene are SGHRS and YFSETQ. The CDR3 is CASSWTREGETQYF. In nucleotides, the CDR3 is TGCGCCAGCAGCTGGACCAGGGAGGGAGAGACCCAGTACTTC.

V and J are TRBV7-2 and TRBJ2-6; tentatively, D is TRBD2 (6 bases). The CDR3 has 18 residues. The V gene lost 1 base and the J gene lost 1 base, with 14 bases spanning the gap. The germline CDR1 and CDR2 sequences are SGHTA and FQGNSA. For the CDR3, the DNA is TGTGCCAGCAGCTTAGTTTTGCGGGATTCTTCTGGGGCCAACGTCCTGACTTTC. Protein: CASSLVLRDSSGANVLTF.

This clone appeared once. The chain joins TRBV28 to TRBJ2-2; D gene ambiguous. V shed 3 bases and J shed 8 bases, with 4 bases lying between them. This CDR3 region has 11 residues. Germline V CDR1 and CDR2: MDHEN, SYDVKM. CDR3 DNA sequence: TGTGCCAGCAGTTTTCAGGGGGAGCTGTTTTTT. It is translated as CASSFQGELFF.

J is TRBJ2-3 and V is TRBV27; D remains unclear. This CDR3 region has 16 residues. The germline gives CDR1 MNHEY, CDR2 SMNVEV (reference sequence). V lost 2 bases and J 0 bases, leaving 12 bases between the germline ends. The CDR3 nucleotides are TGTGCCAGCAGTTTACGCCTGGGCCTAAGCACAGATACGCAGTATTTT. Protein product: CASSLRLGLSTDTQYF.

The genes are TRBV7-6 and TRBJ2-1; weak D call: TRBD1 (5 bases). This CDR3 is built from 16 residues. The ends were cut back, 3 bases at V and 0 bases at J, with 12 bases in the middle. Germline loops: CDR1 SGHVS, CDR2 FNYEAQ. CDR3 region: CASSFWGASSYNEQFF. In DNA form, the CDR3 reads TGTGCCAGCAGCTTTTGGGGCGCGAGCTCCTACAATGAGCAGTTCTTC.

DNA of the CDR3: TGTGCCAGCAGCCAAAATAACGGGGACTACGAGCAGTACTTC. This translates into CASSQNNGDYEQYF. This chain connects TRBV7-3 to TRBJ2-7; possibly TRBD2 for D (5 bases). Trimming stripped 5 bases from V and 3 bases from J, with 14 bases between. Germline V gene data show CDR1 as SGHTA and CDR2 as FQGTGA. This CDR3 has 14 residues.